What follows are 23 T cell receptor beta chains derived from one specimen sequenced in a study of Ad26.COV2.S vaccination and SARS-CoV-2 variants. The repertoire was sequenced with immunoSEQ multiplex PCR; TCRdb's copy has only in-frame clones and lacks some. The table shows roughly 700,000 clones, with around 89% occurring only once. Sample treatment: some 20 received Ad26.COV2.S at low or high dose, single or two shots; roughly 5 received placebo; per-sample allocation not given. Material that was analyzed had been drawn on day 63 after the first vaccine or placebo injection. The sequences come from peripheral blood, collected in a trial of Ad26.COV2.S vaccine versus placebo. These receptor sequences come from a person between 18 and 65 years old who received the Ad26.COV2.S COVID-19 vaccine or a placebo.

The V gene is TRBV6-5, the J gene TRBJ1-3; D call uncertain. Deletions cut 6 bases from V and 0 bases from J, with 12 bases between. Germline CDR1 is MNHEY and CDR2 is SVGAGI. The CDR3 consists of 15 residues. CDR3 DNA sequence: TGTGCCAGCAGGCCTCCAGGAGTCTCTGGAAACACCATATATTTT. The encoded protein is CASRPPGVSGNTIYF.

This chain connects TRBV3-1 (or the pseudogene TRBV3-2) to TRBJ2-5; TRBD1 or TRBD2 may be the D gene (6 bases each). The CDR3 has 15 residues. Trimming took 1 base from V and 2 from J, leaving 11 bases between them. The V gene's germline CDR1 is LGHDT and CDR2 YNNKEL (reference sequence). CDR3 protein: CASSQGRGEQETQYF. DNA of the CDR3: TGTGCCAGCAGCCAAGGAAGGGGGGAGCAAGAGACCCAGTACTTC.

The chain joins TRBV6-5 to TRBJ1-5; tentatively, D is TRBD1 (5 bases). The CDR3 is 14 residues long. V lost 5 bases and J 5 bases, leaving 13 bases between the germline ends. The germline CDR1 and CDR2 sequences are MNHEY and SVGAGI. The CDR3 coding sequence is TGTGCCAGCAGTACGGCAGGGAACGATCAGCCCCAGCATTTT. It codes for CASSTAGNDQPQHF.

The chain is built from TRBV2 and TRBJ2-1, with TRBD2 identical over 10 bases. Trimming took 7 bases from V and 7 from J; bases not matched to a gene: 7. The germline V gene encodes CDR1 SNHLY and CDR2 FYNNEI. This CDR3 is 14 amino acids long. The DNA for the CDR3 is TGTGCCAGCACTAGCGGGGGAGCGAGAAATGAGCAGTTCTTC. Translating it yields CASTSGGARNEQFF.

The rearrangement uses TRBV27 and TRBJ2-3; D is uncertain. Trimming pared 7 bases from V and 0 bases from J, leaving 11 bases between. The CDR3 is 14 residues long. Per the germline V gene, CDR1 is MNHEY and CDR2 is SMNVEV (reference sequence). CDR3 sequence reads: CASIPGSSTDTQYF. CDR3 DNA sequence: TGTGCCAGCATCCCTGGTAGTAGCACAGATACGCAGTATTTT.

CDR3 amino acids: CASSRYYLTSSYEQYF. The CDR3 nucleotides are TGTGCCAGCAGCCGTTACTATCTGACCAGCTCCTACGAGCAGTACTTC. The rearrangement links TRBV11-2 to TRBJ2-7; D gene uncertain. This CDR3 comprises 16 residues. The ends were cut back, 5 bases at V and 0 bases at J, with 17 bases in the middle. CDR1 SGHAT and CDR2 FQNNGV come from the germline V gene.

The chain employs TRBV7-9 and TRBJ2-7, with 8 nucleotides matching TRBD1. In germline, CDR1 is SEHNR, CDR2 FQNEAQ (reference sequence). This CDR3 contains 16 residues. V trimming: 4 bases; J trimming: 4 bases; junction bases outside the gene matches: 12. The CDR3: CASSSDRGSEFYEQYF. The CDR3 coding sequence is TGTGCCAGCAGCTCCGACAGGGGAAGCGAATTTTACGAGCAGTACTTC.

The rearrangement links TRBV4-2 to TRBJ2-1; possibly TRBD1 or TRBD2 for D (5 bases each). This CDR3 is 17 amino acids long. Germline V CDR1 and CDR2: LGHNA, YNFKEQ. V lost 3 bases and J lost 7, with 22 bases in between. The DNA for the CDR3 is TGTGCCAGCAGCCAGGGGGATTCAGGCGGGCGCGGGAATGAGCAGTTCTTC. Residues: CASSQGDSGGRGNEQFF.

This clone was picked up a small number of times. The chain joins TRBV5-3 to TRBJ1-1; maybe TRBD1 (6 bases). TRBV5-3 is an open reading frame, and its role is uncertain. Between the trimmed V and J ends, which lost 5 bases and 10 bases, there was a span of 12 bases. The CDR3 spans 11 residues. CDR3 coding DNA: TGTGCCAGAAGAAAGACAGGAGGAGCTTTCTTT. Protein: CARRKTGGAFF.

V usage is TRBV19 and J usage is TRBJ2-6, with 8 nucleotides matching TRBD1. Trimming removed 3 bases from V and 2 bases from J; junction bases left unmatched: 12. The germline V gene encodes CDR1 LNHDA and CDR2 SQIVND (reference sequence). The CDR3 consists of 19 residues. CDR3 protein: CASSMAVPDRAAGANVLTF. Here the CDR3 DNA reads TGTGCCAGTAGTATGGCCGTCCCGGACAGGGCTGCTGGGGCCAACGTCCTGACTTTC.

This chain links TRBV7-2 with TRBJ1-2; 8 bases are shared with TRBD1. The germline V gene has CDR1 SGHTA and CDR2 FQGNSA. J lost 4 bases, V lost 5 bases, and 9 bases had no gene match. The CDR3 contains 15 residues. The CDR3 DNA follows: TGTGCCAGCAGCCCTCGTGGACAGGGCGTCTATGGCTACACCTTC. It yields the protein CASSPRGQGVYGYTF. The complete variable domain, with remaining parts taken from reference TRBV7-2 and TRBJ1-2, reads GAGVSQSPSNKVTEKGKDVELRCDPISGHTALYWYRQSLGQGLEFLIYFQGNSAPDKSGLPSDRFSAERTGGSVSTLTIQRTQQEDSAVYLCASSPRGQGVYGYTFGSGTRLTVV.

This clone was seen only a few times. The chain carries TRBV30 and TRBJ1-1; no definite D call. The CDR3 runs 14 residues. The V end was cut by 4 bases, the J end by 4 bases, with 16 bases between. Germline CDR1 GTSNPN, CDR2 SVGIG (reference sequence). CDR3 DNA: TGTGCCTGGACCTTCCTCGAGAGAGGCACTGAAGCTTTCTTT. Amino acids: CAWTFLERGTEAFF.

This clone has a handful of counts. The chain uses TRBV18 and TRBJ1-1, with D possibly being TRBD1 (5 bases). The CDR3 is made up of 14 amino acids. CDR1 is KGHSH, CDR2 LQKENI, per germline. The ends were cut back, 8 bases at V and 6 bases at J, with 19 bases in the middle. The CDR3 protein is CASLPGTTGSEAFF. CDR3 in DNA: TGTGCCAGCCTTCCAGGGACGACCGGGTCTGAAGCTTTCTTT.

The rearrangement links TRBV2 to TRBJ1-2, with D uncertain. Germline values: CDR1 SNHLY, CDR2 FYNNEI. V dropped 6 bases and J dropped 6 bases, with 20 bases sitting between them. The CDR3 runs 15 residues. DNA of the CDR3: TGTGCCAGCAGCGGGAAGGGATTCGCCCAAAATGGCTACACCTTC. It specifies CASSGKGFAQNGYTF.

The CDR3 DNA reads as TGTGCCAGCAGCCGCGGGGCCTCCTACGAGCAGTACTTC. Translated, it gives CASSRGASYEQYF. The chain has TRBV6-5 and TRBJ2-7, with D possibly being TRBD2 (6 bases). The CDR3 length is 13 residues. CDR1 and CDR2 (germline): MNHEY, SVGAGI. V was shortened by 6 bases and J by 0 bases, with 9 bases between the two germline ends.

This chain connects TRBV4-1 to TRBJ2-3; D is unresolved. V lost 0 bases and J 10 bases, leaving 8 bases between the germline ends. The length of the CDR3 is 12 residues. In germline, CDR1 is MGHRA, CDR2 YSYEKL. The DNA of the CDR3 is TGCGCCAGCAGCCAAGATAGAGTTGCGCAGTATTTT. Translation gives CASSQDRVAQYF.

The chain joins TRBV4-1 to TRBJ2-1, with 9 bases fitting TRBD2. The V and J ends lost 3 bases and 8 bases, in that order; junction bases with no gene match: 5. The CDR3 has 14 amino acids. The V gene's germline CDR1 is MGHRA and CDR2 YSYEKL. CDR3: CASSQIAGADEQFF. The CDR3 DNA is TGCGCCAGCAGCCAGATAGCGGGGGCGGATGAGCAGTTCTTC.

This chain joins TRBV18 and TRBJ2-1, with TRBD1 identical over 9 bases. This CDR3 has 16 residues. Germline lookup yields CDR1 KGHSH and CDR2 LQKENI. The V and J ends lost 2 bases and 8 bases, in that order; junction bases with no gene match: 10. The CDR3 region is CASSPNGQGSIDEQFF. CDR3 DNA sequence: TGTGCCAGCTCACCAAATGGACAGGGGAGTATCGATGAGCAGTTCTTC. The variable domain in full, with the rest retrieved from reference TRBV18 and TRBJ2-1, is NAGVMQNPRHLVRRRGQEARLRCSPMKGHSHVYWYRQLPEEGLKFMVYLQKENIIDESGMPKERFSAEFPKEGPSILRIQQVVRGDSAAYFCASSPNGQGSIDEQFFGPGTRLTVL.

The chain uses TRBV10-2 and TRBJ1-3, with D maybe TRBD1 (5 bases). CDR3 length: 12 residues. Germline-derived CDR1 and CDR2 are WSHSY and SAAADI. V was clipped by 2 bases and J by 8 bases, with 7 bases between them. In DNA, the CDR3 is TGCGCCAGCAGTGAGGGGGCGTACACCATATATTTT. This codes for CASSEGAYTIYF.

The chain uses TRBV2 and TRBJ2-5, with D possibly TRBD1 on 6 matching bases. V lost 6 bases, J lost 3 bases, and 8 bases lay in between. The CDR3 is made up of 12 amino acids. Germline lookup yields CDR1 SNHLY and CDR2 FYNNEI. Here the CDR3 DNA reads TGTGCCAGCAGATACAGGGAAGAGACCCAGTACTTC. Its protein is CASRYREETQYF.

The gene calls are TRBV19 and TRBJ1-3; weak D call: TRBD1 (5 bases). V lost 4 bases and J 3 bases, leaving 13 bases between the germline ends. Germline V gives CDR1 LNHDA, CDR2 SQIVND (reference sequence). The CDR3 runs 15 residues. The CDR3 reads CASSTGPGRGNTIYF. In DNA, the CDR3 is TGTGCCAGTAGTACGGGACCAGGCCGTGGAAACACCATATATTTT. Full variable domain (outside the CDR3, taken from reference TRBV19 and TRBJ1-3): DGGITQSPKYLFRKEGQNVTLSCEQNLNHDAMYWYRQDPGQGLRLIYYSQIVNDFQKGDIAEGYSVSREKKESFPLTVTSAQKNPTAFYLCASSTGPGRGNTIYFGEGSWLTVV.

The chain's CDR3 is CASSPGTGGVDEQFF. CDR3 DNA: TGTGCCAGCAGCCCTGGGACAGGGGGTGTTGATGAGCAGTTCTTC. This chain joins TRBV11-3 and TRBJ2-1; 11 positions match TRBD1. V was clipped by 5 bases and J by 8 bases; unmatched bases: 8. The CDR3 is 15 residues long. Germline V gene data show CDR1 as SGHNT and CDR2 as YENEEA.

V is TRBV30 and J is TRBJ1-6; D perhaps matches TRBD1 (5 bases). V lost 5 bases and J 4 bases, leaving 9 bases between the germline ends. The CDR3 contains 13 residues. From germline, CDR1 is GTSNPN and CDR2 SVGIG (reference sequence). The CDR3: CAWAGSYNSPLHF. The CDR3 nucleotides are TGTGCCTGGGCAGGGAGTTATAATTCACCCCTCCACTTT.